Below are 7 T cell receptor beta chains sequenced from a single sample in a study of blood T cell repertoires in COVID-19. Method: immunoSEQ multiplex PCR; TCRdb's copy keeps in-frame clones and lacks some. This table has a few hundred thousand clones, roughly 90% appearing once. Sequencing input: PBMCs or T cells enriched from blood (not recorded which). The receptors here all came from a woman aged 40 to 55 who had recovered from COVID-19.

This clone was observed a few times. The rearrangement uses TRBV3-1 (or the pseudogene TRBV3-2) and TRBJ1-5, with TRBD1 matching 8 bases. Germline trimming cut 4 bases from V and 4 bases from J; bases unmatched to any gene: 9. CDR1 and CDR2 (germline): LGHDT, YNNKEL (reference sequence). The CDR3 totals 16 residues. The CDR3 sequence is CASSRMGQEINQPQHF. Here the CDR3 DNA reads TGTGCCAGCAGCCGCATGGGACAGGAGATTAATCAGCCCCAGCATTTT.

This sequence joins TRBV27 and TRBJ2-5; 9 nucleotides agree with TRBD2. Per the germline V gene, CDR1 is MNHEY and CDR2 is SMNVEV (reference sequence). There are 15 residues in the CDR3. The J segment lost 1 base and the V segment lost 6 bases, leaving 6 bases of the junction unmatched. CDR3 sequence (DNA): TGTGCCAGCAGACCGACTAGCGGAGTCCAAGAGACCCAGTACTTC. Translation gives CASRPTSGVQETQYF.

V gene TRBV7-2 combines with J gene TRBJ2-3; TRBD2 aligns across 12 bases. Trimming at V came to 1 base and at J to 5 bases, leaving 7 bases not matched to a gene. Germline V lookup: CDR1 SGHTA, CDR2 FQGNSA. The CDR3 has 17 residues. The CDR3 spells CASSLGLAGDSIDTQYF. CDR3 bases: TGTGCCAGCAGCTTAGGACTAGCGGGAGATTCAATAGATACGCAGTATTTT.

The CDR3 sequence: CASSKMGGTSDTYEQYF. DNA for the CDR3: TGTGCCAGCAGCAAAATGGGCGGGACTAGCGACACCTACGAGCAGTACTTC. V and J are TRBV7-9 and TRBJ2-7, with 10 bases fitting TRBD2. J lost 2 bases, V lost 5 bases, and 12 bases had no gene match. The germline gives CDR1 SEHNR, CDR2 FQNEAQ (reference sequence). The CDR3 extends over 17 amino acids.

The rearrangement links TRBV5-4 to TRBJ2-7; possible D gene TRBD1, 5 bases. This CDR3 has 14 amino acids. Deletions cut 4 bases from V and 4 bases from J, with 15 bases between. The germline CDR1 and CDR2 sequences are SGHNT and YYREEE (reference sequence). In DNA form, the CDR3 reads TGTGCCAGCAGCGGCCGTGGGGCGCCTTACGAGCAGTACTTC. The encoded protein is CASSGRGAPYEQYF.

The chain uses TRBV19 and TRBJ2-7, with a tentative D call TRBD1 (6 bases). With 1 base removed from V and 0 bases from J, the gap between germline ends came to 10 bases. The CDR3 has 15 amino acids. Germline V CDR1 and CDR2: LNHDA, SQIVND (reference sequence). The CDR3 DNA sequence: TGTGCCAGTAGTATAGCGGGGACAATCTCCTACGAGCAGTACTTC. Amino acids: CASSIAGTISYEQYF.

In DNA form, the CDR3 reads TGCAGCGTTGGGCAGATGAACACTGAAGCTTTCTTT. It yields the protein CSVGQMNTEAFF. V is TRBV29-1 and J is TRBJ1-1; no definite D call. With 4 bases removed from V and 0 bases from J, the gap between germline ends came to 6 bases. Per germline, CDR1 SQVTM and CDR2 ANQGSEA. This CDR3 has 12 residues.